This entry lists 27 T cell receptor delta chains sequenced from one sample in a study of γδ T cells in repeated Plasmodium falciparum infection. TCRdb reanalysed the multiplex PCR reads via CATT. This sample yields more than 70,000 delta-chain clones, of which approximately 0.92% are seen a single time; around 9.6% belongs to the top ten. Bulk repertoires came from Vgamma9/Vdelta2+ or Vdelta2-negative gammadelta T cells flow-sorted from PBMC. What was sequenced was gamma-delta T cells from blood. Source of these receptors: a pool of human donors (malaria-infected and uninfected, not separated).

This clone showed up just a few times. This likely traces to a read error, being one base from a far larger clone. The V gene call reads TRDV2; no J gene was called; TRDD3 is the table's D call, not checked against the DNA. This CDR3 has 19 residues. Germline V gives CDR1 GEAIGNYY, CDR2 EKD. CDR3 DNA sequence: TGTGCCTGTGACTCACACAAGATGCTGGGGGACCCGTACACCGATAAGCTCATCTTT. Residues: CACDSHKMLGDPYTDKLIF.

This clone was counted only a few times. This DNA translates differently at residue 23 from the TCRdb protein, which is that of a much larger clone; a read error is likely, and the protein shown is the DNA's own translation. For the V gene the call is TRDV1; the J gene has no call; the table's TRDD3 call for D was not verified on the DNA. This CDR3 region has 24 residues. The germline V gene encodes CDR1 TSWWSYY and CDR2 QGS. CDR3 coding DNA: TGTGCTCTTGGGGTTTGTTCCTACGCTACGAGAAACTGGGGGATAACAGGATTCACCGATAAACTCACCTTT. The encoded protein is CALGVCSYATRNWGITGFTDKLTF.

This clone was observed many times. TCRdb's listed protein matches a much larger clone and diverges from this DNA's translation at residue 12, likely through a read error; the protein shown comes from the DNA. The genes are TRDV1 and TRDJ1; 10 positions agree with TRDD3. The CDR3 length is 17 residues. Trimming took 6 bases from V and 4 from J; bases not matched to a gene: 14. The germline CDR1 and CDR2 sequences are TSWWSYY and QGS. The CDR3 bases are TGTGCTCTTGGAATGAGGGGGATACGCCGCGTGGTCGATAAACTCATCTTT. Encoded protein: CALGMRGIRRVVDKLIF.

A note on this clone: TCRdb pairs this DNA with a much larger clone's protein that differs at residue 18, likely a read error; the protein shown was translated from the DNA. The CDR3 DNA reads TGTGCTCTTGGGGAACAGAAAAATCTCGCCTTGCCTTATTTACTGGGGGATGTGGTGGACGATAAACTCATCTTT. Translation gives CALGEQKNLALPYLLGDVVDDKLIF. The chain uses TRDV1 and TRDJ1; 10 bases are shared with TRDD3. No J gene is reported in TCRdb; it was inferred here by comparing the DNA with germline. V shed 1 base, J shed 4 bases, and the junction held 33 bases outside the gene matches. This CDR3 region has 25 residues. The V gene's germline CDR1 is TSWWSYY and CDR2 QGS.

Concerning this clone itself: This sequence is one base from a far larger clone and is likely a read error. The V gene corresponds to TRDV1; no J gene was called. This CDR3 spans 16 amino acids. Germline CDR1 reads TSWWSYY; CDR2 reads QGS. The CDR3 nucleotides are TGTGCTCTTGGGGGCCACTCGTTCTGGTTCACCGATAAACTCATCTTC. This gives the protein CALGGHSFWFTDKLIF.

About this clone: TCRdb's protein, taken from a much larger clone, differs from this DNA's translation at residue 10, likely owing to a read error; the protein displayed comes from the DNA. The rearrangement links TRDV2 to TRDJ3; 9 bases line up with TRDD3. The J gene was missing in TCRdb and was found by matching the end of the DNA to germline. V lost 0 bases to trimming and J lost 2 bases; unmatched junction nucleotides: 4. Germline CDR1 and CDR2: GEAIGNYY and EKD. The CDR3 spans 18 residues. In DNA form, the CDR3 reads TGTGCCTGTGACACCATCGGGGGATACCCCTGGGACACCCGACAGATGTTTTTC. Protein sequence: CACDTIGGYPWDTRQMFF.

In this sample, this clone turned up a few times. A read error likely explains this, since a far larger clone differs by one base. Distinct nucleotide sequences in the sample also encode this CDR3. In nucleotides, the CDR3 is TGTGCTCTCGGGGACGTGTCAGTGGGGGATCCTCGCCTCTATAAACTCATCTTT. Translating gives CALGDVSVGDPRLYKLIF. V and J are TRDV1 and TRDJ1; 8 positions match TRDD3. Assignment of the J gene here rests on matching the DNA to germline, because TCRdb gives none. The CDR3 runs 18 residues. Germline CDR1 TSWWSYY, CDR2 QGS.

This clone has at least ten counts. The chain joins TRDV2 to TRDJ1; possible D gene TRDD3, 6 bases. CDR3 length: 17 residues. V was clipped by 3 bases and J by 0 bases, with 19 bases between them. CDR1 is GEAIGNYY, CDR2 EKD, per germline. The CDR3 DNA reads TGTGCCTGTGACCCGGTACTGGGTCGGGGGTACACCGATAAACTCATCTTT. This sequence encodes CACDPVLGRGYTDKLIF.

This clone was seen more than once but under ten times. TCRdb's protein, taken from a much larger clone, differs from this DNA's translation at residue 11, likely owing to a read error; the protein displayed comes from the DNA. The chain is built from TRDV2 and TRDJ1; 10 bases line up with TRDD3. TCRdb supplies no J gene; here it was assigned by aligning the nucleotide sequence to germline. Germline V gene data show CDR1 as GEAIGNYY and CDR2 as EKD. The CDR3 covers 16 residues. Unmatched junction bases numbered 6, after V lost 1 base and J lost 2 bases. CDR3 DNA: TGTGCCTGTGACACATTGGGGGATACATCAACCGATAAACTCATCTTT. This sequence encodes CACDTLGDTSTDKLIF.

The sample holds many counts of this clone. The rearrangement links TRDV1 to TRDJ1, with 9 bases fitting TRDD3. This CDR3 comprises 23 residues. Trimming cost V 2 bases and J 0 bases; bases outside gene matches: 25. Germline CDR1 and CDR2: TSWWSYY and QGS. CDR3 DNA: TGTGCTCTTGGGGAAGCTGTCCTACCCATCTGGGGGATGAGGGGAAGGTACACCGATAAACTCATCTTT. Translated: CALGEAVLPIWGMRGRYTDKLIF.

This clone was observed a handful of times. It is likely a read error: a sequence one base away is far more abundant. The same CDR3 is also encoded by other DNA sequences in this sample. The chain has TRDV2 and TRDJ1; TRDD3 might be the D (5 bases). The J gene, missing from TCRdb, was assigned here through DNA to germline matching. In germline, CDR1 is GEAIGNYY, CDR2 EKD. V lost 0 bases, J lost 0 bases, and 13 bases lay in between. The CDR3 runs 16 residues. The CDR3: CACDTGGYGYTDKLIF. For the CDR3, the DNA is TGTGCCTGTGACACCGGGGGGTACGGCTACACCGATAAACTCATCTTT.

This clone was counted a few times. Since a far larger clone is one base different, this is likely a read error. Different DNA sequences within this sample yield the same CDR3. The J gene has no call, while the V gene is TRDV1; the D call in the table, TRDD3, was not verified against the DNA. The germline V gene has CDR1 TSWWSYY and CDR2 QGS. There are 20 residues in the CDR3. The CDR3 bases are TGTGCTCTTGGGGAACTAAAACTGGTGGGCCTTCCCCCGATAGTCGATAAACTCATCTTC. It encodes CALGELKLVGLPPIVDKLIF.

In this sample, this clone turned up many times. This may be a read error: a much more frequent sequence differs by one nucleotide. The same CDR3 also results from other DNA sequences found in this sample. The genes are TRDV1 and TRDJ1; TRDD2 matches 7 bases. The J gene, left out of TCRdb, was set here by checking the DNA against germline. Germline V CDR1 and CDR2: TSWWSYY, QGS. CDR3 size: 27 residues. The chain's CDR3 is CALGEARGAGGFPTSILLTQYTDKLIF. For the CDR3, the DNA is TGTGCCCTTGGGGAAGCCCGGGGAGCCGGGGGCTTTCCTACTTCCATCCTCCTTACTCAGTACACCGATAAACTCATCTTT.

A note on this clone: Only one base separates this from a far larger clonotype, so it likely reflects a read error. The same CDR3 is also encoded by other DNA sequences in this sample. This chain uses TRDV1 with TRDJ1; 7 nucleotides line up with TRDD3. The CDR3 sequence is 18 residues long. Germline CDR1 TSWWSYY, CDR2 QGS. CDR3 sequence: CALGELPVGDDYTDKLIF. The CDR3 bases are TGTGCTCTTGGTGAACTTCCGGTGGGGGACGACTACACCGATAAACTCATCTTT.

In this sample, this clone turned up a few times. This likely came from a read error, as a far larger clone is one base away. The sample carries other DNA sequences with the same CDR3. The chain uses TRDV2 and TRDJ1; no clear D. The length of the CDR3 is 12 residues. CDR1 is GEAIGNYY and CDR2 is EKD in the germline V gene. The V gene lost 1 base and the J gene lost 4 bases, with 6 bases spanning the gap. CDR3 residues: CACDTGDDKLIF. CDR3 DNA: TGTGCCTGTGACACAGGCGACGATAAACTCATCTTT.

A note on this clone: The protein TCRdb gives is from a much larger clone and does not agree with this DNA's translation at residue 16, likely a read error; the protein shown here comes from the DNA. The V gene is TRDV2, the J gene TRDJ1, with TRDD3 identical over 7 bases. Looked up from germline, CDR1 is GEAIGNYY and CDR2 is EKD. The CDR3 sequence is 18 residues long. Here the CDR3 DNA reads TGTGCCTGTGACACGATTGGGGGAGTCAAAAAAGAAATCGATAAACACATCTTT. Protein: CACDTIGGVKKEIDKHIF.

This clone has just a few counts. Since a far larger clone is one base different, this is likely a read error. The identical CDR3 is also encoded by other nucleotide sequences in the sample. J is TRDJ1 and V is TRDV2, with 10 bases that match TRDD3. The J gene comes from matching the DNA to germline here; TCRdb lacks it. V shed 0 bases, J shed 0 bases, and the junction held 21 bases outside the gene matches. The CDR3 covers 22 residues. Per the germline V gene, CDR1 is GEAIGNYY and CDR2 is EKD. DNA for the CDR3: TGTGCCTGTGACACCATTACTGGGGGATTGATAAAGCTGCCGAATTACACCGATAAACTCATCTTT. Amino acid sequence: CACDTITGGLIKLPNYTDKLIF.

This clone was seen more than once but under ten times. DNA of the CDR3: TGTGCTCTTGGGGAACCCCAGCCTTCCTACTGGGGGATAGAACCCGATAAACTCATCTTT. Translating gives CALGEPQPSYWGIEPDKLIF. The chain is built from TRDV1 and TRDJ1, with 11 bases matching TRDD3. TCRdb does not report a J gene; here it was assigned by matching the DNA to germline references. Germline-derived CDR1 and CDR2 are TSWWSYY and QGS. CDR3 length: 20 residues. V trimming: 1 base; J trimming: 3 bases; junction bases outside the gene matches: 16.

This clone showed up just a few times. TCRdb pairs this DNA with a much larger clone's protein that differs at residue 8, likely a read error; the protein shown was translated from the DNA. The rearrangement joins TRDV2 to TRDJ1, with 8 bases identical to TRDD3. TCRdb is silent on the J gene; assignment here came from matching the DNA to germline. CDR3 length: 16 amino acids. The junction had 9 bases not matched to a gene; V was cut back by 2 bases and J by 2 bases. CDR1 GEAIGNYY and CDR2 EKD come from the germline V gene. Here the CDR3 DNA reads TGTGCCTGTGACAAACTGGGGGGTGCCGAGACCGATAAACTCATCTTT. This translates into CACDKLGGAETDKLIF.

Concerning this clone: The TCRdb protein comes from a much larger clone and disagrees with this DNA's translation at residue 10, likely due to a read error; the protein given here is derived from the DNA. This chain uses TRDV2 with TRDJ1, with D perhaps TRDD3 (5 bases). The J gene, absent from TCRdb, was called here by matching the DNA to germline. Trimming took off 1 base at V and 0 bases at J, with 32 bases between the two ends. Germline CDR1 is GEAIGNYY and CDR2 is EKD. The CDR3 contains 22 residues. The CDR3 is CACDTLRDGETNTGDYTDKLIF. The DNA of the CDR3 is TGTGCCTGTGACACTTTAAGGGATGGGGAGACCAATACAGGGGACTACACCGATAAACTCATCTTT.

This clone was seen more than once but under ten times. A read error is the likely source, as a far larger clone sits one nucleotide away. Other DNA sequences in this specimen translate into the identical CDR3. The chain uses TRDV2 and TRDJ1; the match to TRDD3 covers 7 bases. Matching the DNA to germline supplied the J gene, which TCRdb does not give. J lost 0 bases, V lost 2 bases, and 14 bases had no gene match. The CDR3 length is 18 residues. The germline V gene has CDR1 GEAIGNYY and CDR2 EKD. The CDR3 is CACDRILGDMKDTDKLIF. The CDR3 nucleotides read TGTGCCTGTGACAGGATACTAGGGGATATGAAGGACACCGATAAACTCATCTTT.

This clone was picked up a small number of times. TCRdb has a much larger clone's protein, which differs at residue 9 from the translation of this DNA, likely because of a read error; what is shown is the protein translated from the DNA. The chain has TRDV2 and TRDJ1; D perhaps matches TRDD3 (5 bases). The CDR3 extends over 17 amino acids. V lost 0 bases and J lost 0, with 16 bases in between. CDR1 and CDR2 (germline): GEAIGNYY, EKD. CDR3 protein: CACDTLAREDNTDKLIF. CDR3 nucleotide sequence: TGTGCCTGTGACACCCTAGCCCGGGAGGATAACACCGATAAACTCATCTTT.

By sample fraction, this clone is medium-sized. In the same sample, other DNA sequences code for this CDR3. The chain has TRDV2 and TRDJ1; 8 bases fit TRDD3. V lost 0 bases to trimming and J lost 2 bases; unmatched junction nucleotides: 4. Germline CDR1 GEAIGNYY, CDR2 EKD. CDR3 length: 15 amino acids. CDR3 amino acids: CACDTGMGDTDKLIF. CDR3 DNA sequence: TGTGCCTGTGACACCGGGATGGGGGATACCGATAAACTCATCTTT.

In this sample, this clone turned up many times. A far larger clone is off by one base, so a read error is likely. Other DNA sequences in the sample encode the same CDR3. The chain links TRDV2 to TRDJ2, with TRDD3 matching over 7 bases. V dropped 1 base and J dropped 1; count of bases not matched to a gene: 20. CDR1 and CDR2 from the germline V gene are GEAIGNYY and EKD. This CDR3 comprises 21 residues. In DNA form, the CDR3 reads TGTGCCTGTGACACGTTAGGTGGAGGATACGCGGTTAACGATTTGACAGCACAACTCTTCTTT. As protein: CACDTLGGGYAVNDLTAQLFF.

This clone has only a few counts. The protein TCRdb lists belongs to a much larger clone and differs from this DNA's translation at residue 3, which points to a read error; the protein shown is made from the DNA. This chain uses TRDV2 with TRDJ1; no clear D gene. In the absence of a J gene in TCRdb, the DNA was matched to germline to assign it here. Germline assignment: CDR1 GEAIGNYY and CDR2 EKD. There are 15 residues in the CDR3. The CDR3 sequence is CAYDTRGTTSDKLIF. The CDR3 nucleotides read TGTGCCTATGACACCCGTGGGACAACGTCCGATAAACTCATCTTT.

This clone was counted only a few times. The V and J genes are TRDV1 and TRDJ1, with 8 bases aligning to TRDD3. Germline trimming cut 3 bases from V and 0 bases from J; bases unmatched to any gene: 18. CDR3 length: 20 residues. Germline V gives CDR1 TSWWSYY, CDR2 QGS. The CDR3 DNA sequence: TGTGCTCTTGGGGACCCCGCCATACCCCAACTGGGGGTATACACCGATAAACTCATCTTT. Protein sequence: CALGDPAIPQLGVYTDKLIF.

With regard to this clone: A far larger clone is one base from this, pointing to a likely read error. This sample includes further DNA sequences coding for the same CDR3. The CDR3 DNA reads as TGTGCCTGTGACACCGTTGTACCCGGGGGATCCATCACCGATAAACTCATCTTT. Amino acid sequence: CACDTVVPGGSITDKLIF. This chain joins TRDV2 and TRDJ1; 7 nucleotides match TRDD3. The CDR3 consists of 18 residues. Germline trimming cut 0 bases from V and 1 base from J; bases unmatched to any gene: 13. Germline CDR1 GEAIGNYY, CDR2 EKD.